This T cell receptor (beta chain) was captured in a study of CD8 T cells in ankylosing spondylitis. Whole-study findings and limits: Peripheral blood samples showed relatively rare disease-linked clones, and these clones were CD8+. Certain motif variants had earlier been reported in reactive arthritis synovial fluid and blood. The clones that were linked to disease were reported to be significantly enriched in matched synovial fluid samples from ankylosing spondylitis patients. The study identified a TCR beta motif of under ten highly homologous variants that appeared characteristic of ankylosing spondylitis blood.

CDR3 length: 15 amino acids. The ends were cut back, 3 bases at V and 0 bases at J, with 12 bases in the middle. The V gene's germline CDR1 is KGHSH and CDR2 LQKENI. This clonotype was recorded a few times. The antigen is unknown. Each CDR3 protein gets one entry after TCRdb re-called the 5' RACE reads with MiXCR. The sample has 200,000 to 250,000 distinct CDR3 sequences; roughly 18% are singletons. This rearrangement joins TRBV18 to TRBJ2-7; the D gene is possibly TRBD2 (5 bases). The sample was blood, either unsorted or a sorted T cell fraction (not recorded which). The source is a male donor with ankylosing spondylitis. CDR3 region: CASSPGPDYSYEQYF. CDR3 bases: TGTGCCAGCTCACCGGGTCCCGACTACTCCTACGAGCAGTACTTC.